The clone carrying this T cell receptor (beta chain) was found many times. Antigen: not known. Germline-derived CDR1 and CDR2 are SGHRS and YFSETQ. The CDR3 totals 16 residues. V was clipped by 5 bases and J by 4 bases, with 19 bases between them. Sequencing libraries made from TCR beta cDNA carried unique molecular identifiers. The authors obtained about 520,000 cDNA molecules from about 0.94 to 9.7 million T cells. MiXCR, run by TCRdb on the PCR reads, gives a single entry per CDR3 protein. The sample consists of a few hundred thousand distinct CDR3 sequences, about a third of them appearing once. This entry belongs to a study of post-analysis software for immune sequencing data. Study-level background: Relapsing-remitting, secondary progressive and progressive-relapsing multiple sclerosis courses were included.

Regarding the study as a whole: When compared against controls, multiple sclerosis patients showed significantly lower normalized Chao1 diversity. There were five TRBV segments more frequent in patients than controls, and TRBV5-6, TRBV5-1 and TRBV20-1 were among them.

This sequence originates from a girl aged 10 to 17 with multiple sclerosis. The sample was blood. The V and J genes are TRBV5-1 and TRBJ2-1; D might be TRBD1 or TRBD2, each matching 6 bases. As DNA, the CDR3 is TGCGCCAGCAGGAATATCGGGGGCTCTAGTTACAATGAGCAGTTCTTC. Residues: CASRNIGGSSYNEQFF. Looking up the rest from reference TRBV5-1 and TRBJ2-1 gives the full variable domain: KAGVTQTPRYLIKTRGQQVTLSCSPISGHRSVSWYQQTPGQGLQFLFEYFSETQRNKGNFPGRFSGRQFSNSRSEMNVSTLELGDSALYLCASRNIGGSSYNEQFFGPGTRLTVL.